The 22 T cell receptor beta chains presented below share a single source sample, sequenced in a study of graft-versus-host responses after intestinal transplantation. The method was immunoSEQ multiplex PCR; TCRdb's version includes in-frame clones alone and lacks a portion of them. Among some 90,000 clones listed, roughly 85% were seen once. No antigens are known for them. Sequences were derived from unstimulated CD4+ T cells sorted from spleen or lymph node cells, sampled before intestinal transplant. The receptors come from a human donor who received an intestinal transplant.

This chain joins TRBV19 and TRBJ2-3, with 11 bases identical to TRBD1. The CDR3 length is 14 residues. CDR1 and CDR2 from the germline V gene are LNHDA and SQIVND (reference sequence). With 4 bases clipped from V and 5 bases from J, the junction kept 2 bases outside the gene matches. CDR3 in DNA: TGTGCCAGTAGTAGGGACAGGGGGAAAGATACGCAGTATTTT. It translates to CASSRDRGKDTQYF.

This chain uses TRBV18 with TRBJ2-3; 9 bases line up with TRBD1. CDR3 size: 18 residues. V shed 0 bases and J 1 base; nucleotides not matched to a gene: 8. Germline lookup yields CDR1 KGHSH and CDR2 LQKENI. The chain's CDR3 is CASSPPGQGGIGTDTQYF. The CDR3, as DNA: TGTGCCAGCTCACCACCGGGACAGGGTGGTATCGGCACAGATACGCAGTATTTT. Full variable domain (remainder filled in from reference TRBV18 and TRBJ2-3): NAGVMQNPRHLVRRRGQEARLRCSPMKGHSHVYWYRQLPEEGLKFMVYLQKENIIDESGMPKERFSAEFPKEGPSILRIQQVVRGDSAAYFCASSPPGQGGIGTDTQYFGPGTRLTVL.

A few counts support this clone. The chain uses TRBV6-6 and TRBJ1-1, with D uncertain. The germline V and J ends were trimmed by 0 bases and 1 base, with 9 bases remaining between them. The CDR3 loop spans 15 amino acids. In germline, CDR1 is MNHNY, CDR2 SVGAGI (reference sequence). For the CDR3, the DNA is TGTGCCAGCAGTTACTCTTACACCAAGAACACTGAAGCTTTCTTT. Protein: CASSYSYTKNTEAFF.

Concerning this clone: The junction differs from germline at one of its ends, possibly a read error. Other nucleotide sequences from this sample produce the same CDR3. This sequence joins TRBV27 and TRBJ2-1, with TRBD2 matching over 8 bases. Per the germline V gene, CDR1 is MNHEY and CDR2 is SMNVEV (reference sequence). The CDR3 loop spans 17 amino acids. In DNA, the CDR3 is TGTGCCAGCAGTCCAGAAGGTAGCGGGGCCCCCTACAATGAACAGTTCTTC. It specifies CASSPEGSGAPYNEQFF.

The chain is built from TRBV5-1 and TRBJ2-7; 9 positions match TRBD1. The CDR3 is made up of 14 amino acids. The V gene's germline CDR1 is SGHRS and CDR2 YFSETQ. V gave up 4 bases and J gave up 1 base; unmatched junction bases: 3. The chain's CDR3 is CASSTTGGSYEQYF. The CDR3 DNA sequence: TGCGCCAGCAGCACGACAGGGGGTTCCTACGAGCAGTACTTC.

This sequence joins TRBV6-1 and TRBJ2-1, with 8 bases matching TRBD2. The V and J ends lost 4 bases and 0 bases, in that order; junction bases with no gene match: 5. This CDR3 has 16 residues. CDR1 MNHNS and CDR2 SASEGT come from the germline V gene. CDR3 coding DNA: TGTGCCAGCAGTGGCGGGGGGCGCTTCTCCTACAATGAGCAGTTCTTC. Amino acid sequence: CASSGGGRFSYNEQFF.

This clone appeared a few times. This sequence joins TRBV30 and TRBJ2-1, with D possibly being TRBD1 (6 bases). V lost 2 bases, J lost 2 bases, and 7 bases lay in between. Looked up from germline, CDR1 is GTSNPN and CDR2 is SVGIG (reference sequence). There are 13 residues in the CDR3. CDR3 sequence reads: CAWSRDTYNEQFF. The CDR3, as DNA: TGTGCCTGGAGTAGGGACACCTACAATGAGCAGTTCTTC.

This sequence joins TRBV29-1 and TRBJ2-7; 8 positions match TRBD2. The ends lost 5 bases at V and 2 bases at J; junction bases unmatched: 8. Germline assignment: CDR1 SQVTM and CDR2 ANQGSEA. This CDR3 is built from 14 residues. CDR3 protein: CSVLITSGAYEQYF. The DNA for the CDR3 is TGCAGCGTTTTAATTACTAGCGGTGCCTACGAGCAGTACTTC.

V gene TRBV7-2 combines with J gene TRBJ2-7, with D possibly matching TRBD1 (5 bases). The CDR3 totals 13 residues. Germline V gene data show CDR1 as SGHTA and CDR2 as FQGNSA. The V gene lost 8 bases and the J gene lost 2 bases, with 13 bases spanning the gap. The CDR3 spells CASGGRVTYEQYF. Written as DNA, the CDR3 is TGTGCCAGCGGCGGCAGGGTCACCTACGAGCAGTACTTC.

The chain carries TRBV2 and TRBJ2-7; tentatively, D is TRBD2 (6 bases). The CDR3 is 15 residues long. The V end lost 3 bases, the J end lost 0 bases, and 12 bases lay between the germline ends. Germline V gene data show CDR1 as SNHLY and CDR2 as FYNNEI. CDR3 region: CASSDAGGVSYEQYF. The CDR3 nucleotides are TGTGCCAGCAGTGATGCGGGCGGGGTCTCCTACGAGCAGTACTTC.

This chain uses TRBV5-1 with TRBJ2-5; the D gene is possibly TRBD1 (6 bases). The V and J ends lost 7 bases and 1 base respectively, with 14 bases between them. The CDR3 totals 14 residues. CDR1 is SGHRS, CDR2 YFSETQ, per germline. The CDR3 DNA sequence: TGCGCCAGCTACCAGGGGTCCACCCAAGAGACCCAGTACTTC. Translated: CASYQGSTQETQYF.

The chain is built from TRBV5-1 and TRBJ2-1; 10 bases agree with TRBD1. Germline CDR1 and CDR2: SGHRS and YFSETQ. The CDR3 is 14 residues long. Losses at the gene ends were 1 base for V and 9 bases for J; bases not matched to a gene: 4. The DNA for the CDR3 is TGCGCCAGCAGCTTGTTCGGACAGGGGGGTGAGCAGTTCTTC. Translating it yields CASSLFGQGGEQFF.

The chain carries TRBV30 and TRBJ2-2; 9 bases align to TRBD2. CDR1 GTSNPN and CDR2 SVGIG come from the germline V gene (reference sequence). CDR3 length: 16 amino acids. V lost 4 bases and J lost 8; bases outside the gene matches: 14. CDR3 DNA: TGTGCCTGGACCCCTAATCCAGCGGGGGGCCCAGGGGAGCTGTTTTTT. It yields the protein CAWTPNPAGGPGELFF.

V gene TRBV5-1 combines with J gene TRBJ2-1; TRBD1 might be the D (5 bases). This CDR3 is 14 amino acids long. Trimming removed 0 bases at V and 4 bases at J, with 8 bases between. In germline, CDR1 is SGHRS, CDR2 YFSETQ. For the CDR3, the DNA is TGCGCCAGCAGCTTGGCCAACAGGTACAATGAGCAGTTCTTC. This gives the protein CASSLANRYNEQFF.

This clone was observed a few times. V gene TRBV11-1 combines with J gene TRBJ2-3; 12 positions agree with TRBD1. Germline loops: CDR1 SGHAT, CDR2 FQDESV (reference sequence). The CDR3 extends over 17 amino acids. V dropped 3 bases and J dropped 6; count of bases not matched to a gene: 10. CDR3 region: CASSFPQGQGAGDTQYF. Written as DNA, the CDR3 is TGTGCCAGCAGCTTCCCCCAGGGACAGGGGGCAGGGGATACGCAGTATTTT.

The V call is TRBV7-3, the J call TRBJ2-1; 7 bases are shared with TRBD1. Germline V gene sequence: CDR1 SGHTA, CDR2 FQGTGA. Germline trimming cut 0 bases from V and 7 bases from J; bases unmatched to any gene: 6. CDR3 length: 15 residues. CDR3 amino acids: CASSLTTGSQNEQFF. CDR3 DNA: TGTGCCAGCAGCTTAACGACAGGGAGTCAGAATGAGCAGTTCTTC.

The rearrangement links TRBV5-1 to TRBJ1-5, with a tentative D call TRBD1 (6 bases). Trimming stripped 0 bases from V and 3 bases from J, with 10 bases between. CDR3 length: 15 residues. Germline V lookup: CDR1 SGHRS, CDR2 YFSETQ. The CDR3 protein is CASSLGGGNNQPQHF. In nucleotides, the CDR3 is TGCGCCAGCAGCTTGGGGGGGGGCAACAATCAGCCCCAGCATTTT.

The chain uses TRBV6-1 and TRBJ1-4; TRBD1 agrees at 9 bases. The CDR3 spans 16 residues. Trimming took 3 bases from V and 4 from J; bases not matched to a gene: 6. Per the germline V gene, CDR1 is MNHNS and CDR2 is SASEGT. CDR3 sequence (DNA): TGTGCCAGCAGTGAGGGGAACAGGGGGCATAATGAAAAACTGTTTTTT. Its protein product is CASSEGNRGHNEKLFF.

CDR3 in amino acids: CASSPTGDNYGYTF. The CDR3 coding sequence is TGTGCCAGCTCACCGACAGGAGACAACTATGGCTACACCTTC. This chain uses TRBV18 with TRBJ1-2; possibly TRBD1 for D (6 bases). The germline V gene has CDR1 KGHSH and CDR2 LQKENI. CDR3 length: 14 residues. Trimming took 3 bases from V and 2 from J, leaving 10 bases between them.

The CDR3 region is CASSLNRGDYEQYF. The DNA of the CDR3 is TGTGCCAGCTCTCTGAACAGGGGCGACTACGAGCAGTACTTC. The V gene is TRBV18, the J gene TRBJ2-7, with 7 bases lining up with TRBD1. V lost 6 bases, J lost 3 bases, and 8 bases stayed unmatched. The germline V gene has CDR1 KGHSH and CDR2 LQKENI. The CDR3 sequence is 14 residues long.

V usage is TRBV7-4 and J usage is TRBJ2-1; 14 nucleotides agree with TRBD2. The trim removed 4 bases at V and 9 bases at J, leaving 14 bases unmatched. The V gene's germline CDR1 is SGHVT and CDR2 SQSDAQ. The CDR3 contains 18 residues. CDR3 bases: TGTGCCAGCAGCTCGTCCGGGACTAGCGGGAGACTGGGGGGTGAGCAGTTCTTC. Its protein product is CASSSSGTSGRLGGEQFF.

V gene TRBV18 combines with J gene TRBJ2-7; 11 bases line up with TRBD2. Germline loops: CDR1 KGHSH, CDR2 LQKENI. The CDR3 sequence is 15 residues long. Trimming at V came to 3 bases and at J to 1 base, leaving 2 bases not matched to a gene. CDR3 DNA sequence: TGTGCCAGCTCACCGGGACTAGCGGTTTCCTACGAGCAGTACTTC. Translating gives CASSPGLAVSYEQYF.